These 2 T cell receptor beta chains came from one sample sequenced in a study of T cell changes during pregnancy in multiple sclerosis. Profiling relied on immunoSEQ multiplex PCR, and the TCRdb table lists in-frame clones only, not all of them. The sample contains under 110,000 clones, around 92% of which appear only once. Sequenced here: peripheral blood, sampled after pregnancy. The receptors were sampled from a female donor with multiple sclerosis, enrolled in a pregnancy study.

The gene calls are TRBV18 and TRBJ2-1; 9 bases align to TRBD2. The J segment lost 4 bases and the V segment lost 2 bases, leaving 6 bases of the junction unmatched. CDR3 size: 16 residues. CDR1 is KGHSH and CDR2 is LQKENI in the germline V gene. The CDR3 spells CASSPAASGIYNEQFF. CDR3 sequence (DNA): TGTGCCAGCTCACCAGCGGCTAGCGGGATATACAATGAGCAGTTCTTC.

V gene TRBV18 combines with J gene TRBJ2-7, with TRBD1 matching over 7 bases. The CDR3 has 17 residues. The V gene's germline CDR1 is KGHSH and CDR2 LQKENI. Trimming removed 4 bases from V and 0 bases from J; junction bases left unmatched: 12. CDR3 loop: CASSRAGTADISYEQYF. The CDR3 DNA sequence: TGTGCCAGCTCACGGGCCGGGACAGCCGACATCTCCTACGAGCAGTACTTC.